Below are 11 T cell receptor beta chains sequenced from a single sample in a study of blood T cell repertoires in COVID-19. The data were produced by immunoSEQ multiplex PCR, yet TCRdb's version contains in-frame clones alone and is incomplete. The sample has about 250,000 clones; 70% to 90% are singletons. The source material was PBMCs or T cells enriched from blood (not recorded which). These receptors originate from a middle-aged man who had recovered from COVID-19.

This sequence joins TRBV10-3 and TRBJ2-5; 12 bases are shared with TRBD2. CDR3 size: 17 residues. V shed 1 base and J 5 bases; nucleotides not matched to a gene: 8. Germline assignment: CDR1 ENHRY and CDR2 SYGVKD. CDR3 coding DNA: TGTGCCATCAGTGAGTTCTACGGACTAGCGGGACGGGAGACCCAGTACTTC. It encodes CAISEFYGLAGRETQYF.

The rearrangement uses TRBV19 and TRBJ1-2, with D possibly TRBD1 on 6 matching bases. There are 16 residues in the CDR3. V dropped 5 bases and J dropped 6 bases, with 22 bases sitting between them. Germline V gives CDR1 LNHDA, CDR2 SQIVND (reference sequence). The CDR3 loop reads CASSGEGEDWLHGYTF. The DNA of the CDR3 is TGTGCCAGTAGTGGGGAGGGGGAAGATTGGTTGCATGGCTACACCTTC.

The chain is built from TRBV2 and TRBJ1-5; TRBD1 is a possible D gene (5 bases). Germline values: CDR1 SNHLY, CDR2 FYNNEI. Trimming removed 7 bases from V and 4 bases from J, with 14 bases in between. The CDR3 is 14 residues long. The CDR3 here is CASTRAATNQPQHF. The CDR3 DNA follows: TGTGCCAGCACCAGGGCAGCCACGAATCAGCCCCAGCATTTT. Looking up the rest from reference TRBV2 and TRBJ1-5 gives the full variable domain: EPEVTQTPSHQVTQMGQEVILRCVPISNHLYFYWYRQILGQKVEFLVSFYNNEISEKSEIFDDQFSVERPDGSNFTLKIRSTKLEDSAMYFCASTRAATNQPQHFGDGTRLSIL.

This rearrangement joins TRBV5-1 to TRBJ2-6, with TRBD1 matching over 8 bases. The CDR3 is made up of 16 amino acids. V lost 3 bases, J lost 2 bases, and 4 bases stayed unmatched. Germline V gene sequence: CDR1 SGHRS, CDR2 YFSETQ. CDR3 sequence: CASSSGQGPGANVLTF. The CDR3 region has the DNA TGCGCCAGCAGCTCCGGACAGGGCCCTGGGGCCAACGTCCTGACTTTC.

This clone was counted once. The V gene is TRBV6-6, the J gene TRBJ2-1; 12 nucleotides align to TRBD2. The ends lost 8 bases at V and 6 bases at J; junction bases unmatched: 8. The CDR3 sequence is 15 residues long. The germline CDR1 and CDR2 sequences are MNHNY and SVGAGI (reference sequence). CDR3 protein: CASQGASGGANEQFF. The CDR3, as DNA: TGTGCCAGCCAAGGGGCTAGCGGGGGGGCCAATGAGCAGTTCTTC.

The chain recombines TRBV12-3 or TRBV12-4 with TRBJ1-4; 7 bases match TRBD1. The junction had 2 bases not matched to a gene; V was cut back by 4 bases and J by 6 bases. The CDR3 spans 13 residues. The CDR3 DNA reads TGTGCCAGCAGTTCACAGGGGTATGAAAAACTGTTTTTT. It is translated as CASSSQGYEKLFF.

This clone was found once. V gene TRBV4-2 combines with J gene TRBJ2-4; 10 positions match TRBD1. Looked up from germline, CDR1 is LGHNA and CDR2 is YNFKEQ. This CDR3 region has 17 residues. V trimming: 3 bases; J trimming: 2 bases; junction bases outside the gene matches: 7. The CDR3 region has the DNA TGTGCCAGCAGCCATGGGGACAGGGGTATTACCAAAAACATTCAGTACTTC. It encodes CASSHGDRGITKNIQYF.

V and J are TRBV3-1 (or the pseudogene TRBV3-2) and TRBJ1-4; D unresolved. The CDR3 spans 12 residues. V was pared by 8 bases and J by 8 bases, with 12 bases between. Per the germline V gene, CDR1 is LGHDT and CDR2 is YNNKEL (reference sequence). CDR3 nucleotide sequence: TGTGCCAGCGGTTTAAGCGGCGAAAAACTGTTTTTT. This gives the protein CASGLSGEKLFF.

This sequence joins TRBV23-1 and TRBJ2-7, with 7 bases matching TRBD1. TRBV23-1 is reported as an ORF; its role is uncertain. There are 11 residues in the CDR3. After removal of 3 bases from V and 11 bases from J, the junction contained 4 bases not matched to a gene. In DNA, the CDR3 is TGCGCCAGCAGTCAGAACAGGGGAGAGTACTTC. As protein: CASSQNRGEYF.

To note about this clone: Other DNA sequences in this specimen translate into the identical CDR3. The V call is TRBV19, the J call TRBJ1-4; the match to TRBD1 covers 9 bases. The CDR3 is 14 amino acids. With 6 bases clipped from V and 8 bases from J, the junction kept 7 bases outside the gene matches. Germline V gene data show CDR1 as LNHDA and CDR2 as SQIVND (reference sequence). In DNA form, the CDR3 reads TGTGCCAGTAGCGCGGGACAGGGCGTGGAAAAACTGTTTTTT. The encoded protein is CASSAGQGVEKLFF.

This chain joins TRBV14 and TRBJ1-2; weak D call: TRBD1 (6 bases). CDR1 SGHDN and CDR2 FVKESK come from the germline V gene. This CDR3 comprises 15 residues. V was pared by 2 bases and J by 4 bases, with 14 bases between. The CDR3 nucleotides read TGTGCCAGCAGCCAACTCCAAGGGGGGGTCTATGGCTACACCTTC. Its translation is CASSQLQGGVYGYTF.